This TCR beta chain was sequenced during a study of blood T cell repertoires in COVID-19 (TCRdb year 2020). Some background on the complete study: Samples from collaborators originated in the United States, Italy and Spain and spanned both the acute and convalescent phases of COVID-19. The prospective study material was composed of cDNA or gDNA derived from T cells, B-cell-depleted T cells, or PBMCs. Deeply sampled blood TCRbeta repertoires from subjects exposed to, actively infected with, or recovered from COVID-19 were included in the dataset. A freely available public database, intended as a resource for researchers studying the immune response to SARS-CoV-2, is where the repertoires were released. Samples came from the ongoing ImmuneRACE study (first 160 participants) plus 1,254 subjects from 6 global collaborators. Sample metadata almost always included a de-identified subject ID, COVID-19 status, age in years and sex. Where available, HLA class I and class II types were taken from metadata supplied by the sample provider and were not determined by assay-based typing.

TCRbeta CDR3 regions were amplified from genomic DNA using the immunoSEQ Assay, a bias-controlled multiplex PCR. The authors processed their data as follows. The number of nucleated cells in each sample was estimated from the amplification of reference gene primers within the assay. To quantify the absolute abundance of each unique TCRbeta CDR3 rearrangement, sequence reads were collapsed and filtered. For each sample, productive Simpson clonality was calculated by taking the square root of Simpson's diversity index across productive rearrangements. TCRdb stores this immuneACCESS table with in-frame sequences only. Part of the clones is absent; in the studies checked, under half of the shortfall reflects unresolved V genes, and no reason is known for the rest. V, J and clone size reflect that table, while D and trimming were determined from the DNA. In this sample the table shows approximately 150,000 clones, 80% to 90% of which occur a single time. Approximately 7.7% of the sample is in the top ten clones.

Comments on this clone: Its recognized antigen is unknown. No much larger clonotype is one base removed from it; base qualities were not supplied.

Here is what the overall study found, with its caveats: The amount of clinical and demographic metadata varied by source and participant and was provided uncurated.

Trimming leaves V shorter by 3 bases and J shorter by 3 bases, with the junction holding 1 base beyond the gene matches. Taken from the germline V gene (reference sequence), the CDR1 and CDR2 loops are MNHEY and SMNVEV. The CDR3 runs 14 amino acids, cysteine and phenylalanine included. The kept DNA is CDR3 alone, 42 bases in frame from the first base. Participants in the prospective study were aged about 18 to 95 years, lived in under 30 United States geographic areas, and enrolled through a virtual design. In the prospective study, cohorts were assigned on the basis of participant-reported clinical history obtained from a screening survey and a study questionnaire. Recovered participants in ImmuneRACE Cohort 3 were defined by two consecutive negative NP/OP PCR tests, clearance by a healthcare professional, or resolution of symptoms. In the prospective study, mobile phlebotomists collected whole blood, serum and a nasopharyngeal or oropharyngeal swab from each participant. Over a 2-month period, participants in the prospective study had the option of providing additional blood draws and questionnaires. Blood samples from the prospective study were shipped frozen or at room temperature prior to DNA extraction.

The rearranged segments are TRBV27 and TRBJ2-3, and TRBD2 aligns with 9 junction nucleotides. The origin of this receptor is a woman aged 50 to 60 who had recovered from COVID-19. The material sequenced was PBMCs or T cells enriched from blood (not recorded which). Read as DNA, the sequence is TGTGCCAGCAGTTTTCTAGCGGGGACAGATACGCAGTATTTT. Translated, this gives CASSFLAGTDTQYF.